The 23 T cell receptor beta chains below come from one sample, sequenced in a study of cytomegalovirus exposure and HLA in healthy donors. Both 60 Vbeta primers and 13 Jbeta primers went into the PCR. Assay used: immunoSEQ multiplex PCR; TCRdb lists only in-frame clones, some missing. The sample has tens of thousands of clones, and its top ten clones hold 2.5% to 3%. Input material: PBMCs. Receptors were obtained from a man aged 40-50 years in good health and CMV-seronegative.

The chain employs TRBV29-1 and TRBJ2-1, with a tentative D call TRBD2 (5 bases). V lost 4 bases to trimming and J lost 2 bases, with 21 bases between them. CDR1 is SQVTM and CDR2 is ANQGSEA in the germline V gene. The CDR3 is 17 residues long. CDR3 amino acids: CSVGNSGPLEAYNEQFF. In DNA form, the CDR3 reads TGCAGCGTTGGAAATTCCGGGCCTTTGGAGGCCTACAATGAGCAGTTCTTC.

The chain has TRBV30 and TRBJ2-3, with D maybe TRBD2 (5 bases). The ends were cut back, 8 bases at V and 2 bases at J, with 17 bases in the middle. CDR1 and CDR2 from the germline V gene are GTSNPN and SVGIG (reference sequence). The CDR3 length is 14 residues. CDR3 protein: CALAAAEYTDTQYF. The CDR3 bases are TGTGCCCTGGCGGCAGCGGAATACACAGATACGCAGTATTTT.

The chain links TRBV5-1 to TRBJ2-7; 12 bases fit TRBD1. The V gene's germline CDR1 is SGHRS and CDR2 YFSETQ. CDR3 size: 14 residues. The junction had 2 bases not matched to a gene; V was cut back by 2 bases and J by 5 bases. This CDR3 reads CASSLGTGGDEQYF. Here the CDR3 DNA reads TGCGCCAGCAGCTTAGGGACAGGGGGCGACGAGCAGTACTTC. The variable domain in full, completed from reference TRBV5-1 and TRBJ2-7, reads KAGVTQTPRYLIKTRGQQVTLSCSPISGHRSVSWYQQTPGQGLQFLFEYFSETQRNKGNFPGRFSGRQFSNSRSEMNVSTLELGDSALYLCASSLGTGGDEQYFGPGTRLTVT.

CDR3: CATRTGWYEQYF. The CDR3 nucleotides are TGTGCCACCCGGACAGGGTGGTACGAGCAGTACTTC. The chain employs TRBV10-3 and TRBJ2-7; 8 bases agree with TRBD1. Germline CDR1 reads ENHRY; CDR2 reads SYGVKD. The CDR3 loop spans 12 amino acids. J lost 4 bases, V lost 10 bases, and 6 bases had no gene match.

This rearrangement joins TRBV30 to TRBJ1-1; unclear D gene. Germline V gives CDR1 GTSNPN, CDR2 SVGIG (reference sequence). V lost 3 bases, J lost 3 bases, and 5 bases lay in between. The CDR3 is 11 amino acids. The CDR3 nucleotides are TGTGCCTGGAGCGAGGACACTGAAGCTTTCTTT. Its translation: CAWSEDTEAFF.

The chain links TRBV6-5 to TRBJ1-2; unclear D gene. Germline assignment: CDR1 MNHEY and CDR2 SVGAGI. Trimming took off 6 bases at V and 4 bases at J, with 18 bases between the two ends. The CDR3 loop spans 15 amino acids. CDR3 residues: CASRPEADGIYGYTF. Here the CDR3 DNA reads TGTGCCAGCAGACCCGAGGCAGACGGGATCTATGGCTACACCTTC.

This chain joins TRBV29-1 and TRBJ2-7, with D tentatively TRBD1 (6 bases). Germline lookup yields CDR1 SQVTM and CDR2 ANQGSEA. Trimming shortened V by 0 bases and J by 3 bases, and 18 bases separated the two germline ends. The CDR3 is 16 residues long. This chain's CDR3 is CSVEDFRVVGGYEQYF. The CDR3 DNA is TGCAGCGTTGAAGATTTTAGGGTGGTAGGGGGCTACGAGCAGTACTTC.

The chain combines TRBV7-6 with TRBJ1-5, with unresolved D. Germline assignment: CDR1 SGHVS and CDR2 FNYEAQ. The V and J ends lost 6 bases and 1 base respectively, with 13 bases between them. The CDR3 sequence is 15 residues long. CDR3 residues: CASSKGVGSNQPQHF. The CDR3 region has the DNA TGTGCCAGCAGTAAGGGAGTGGGGAGCAATCAGCCCCAGCATTTT.

As concerns this clone: One end of the junction fails to match germline, which may point to a read error. Other DNA sequences in this specimen translate into the identical CDR3. J is TRBJ2-3 and V is TRBV30; 7 bases fit TRBD2. Per the germline V gene, CDR1 is GTSNPN and CDR2 is SVGIG (reference sequence). CDR3 length equals 15 residues. CDR3 protein: CAWSVRGDRTDTQYF. CDR3 DNA sequence: TGCGCCTGGAGTGTACGGGGGGATCGCACAGATACGCAGTATTTT.

This chain connects TRBV5-4 to TRBJ2-5; 8 bases line up with TRBD2. The CDR3 sequence is 15 residues long. Per the germline V gene, CDR1 is SGHNT and CDR2 is YYREEE (reference sequence). Trimming at V came to 4 bases and at J to 2 bases, leaving 7 bases not matched to a gene. CDR3 DNA: TGTGCCAGCAGCCCGGGGGGGCGACAACAAGAGACCCAGTACTTC. This translates into CASSPGGRQQETQYF.

The genes are TRBV2 and TRBJ1-2; D is perhaps TRBD1 (5 bases). CDR1 and CDR2 from the germline V gene are SNHLY and FYNNEI. Trimming cost V 7 bases and J 2 bases, with 14 bases left between them. The CDR3 loop spans 14 amino acids. CDR3 region: CASTSGAMNYGYTF. The DNA of the CDR3 is TGTGCCAGCACCTCTGGGGCGATGAACTATGGCTACACCTTC.

The chain has TRBV28 and TRBJ2-2, with 8 bases fitting TRBD1. The V gene end was trimmed by 4 bases and the J gene end by 6 bases; junction bases not matched to a gene: 10. This CDR3 region has 16 residues. Germline-derived CDR1 and CDR2 are MDHEN and SYDVKM. In DNA form, the CDR3 reads TGTGCCAGCAGTTCACCGGACAGGGAAGTAGCCGGGGAGCTGTTTTTT. Translated, it gives CASSSPDREVAGELFF.

The gene calls are TRBV5-1 and TRBJ2-1; D gene uncertain. Trimming stripped 4 bases from V and 6 bases from J, with 17 bases between. The germline CDR1 and CDR2 sequences are SGHRS and YFSETQ. The CDR3 has 15 amino acids. The DNA for the CDR3 is TGCGCCAGCAGCCTGGCACAGAAGAAAGGCAATGAGCAGTTCTTC. Translation gives CASSLAQKKGNEQFF.

The genes are TRBV5-1 and TRBJ1-1, with 8 positions matching TRBD1. The J segment lost 3 bases and the V segment lost 2 bases, leaving 3 bases of the junction unmatched. CDR1 is SGHRS and CDR2 is YFSETQ in the germline V gene. There are 14 residues in the CDR3. CDR3 coding DNA: TGCGCCAGCAGCTTAGCAGGGGGCGACACTGAAGCTTTCTTT. It encodes CASSLAGGDTEAFF.

CDR3 bases: TGTGCCACCAGCAGGGGGGGGGACAGGGGAGAGACCCAGTACTTC. Its translation is CATSRGGDRGETQYF. This chain uses TRBV15 with TRBJ2-5, with 10 bases that match TRBD1. This CDR3 region has 15 residues. Germline-derived CDR1 and CDR2 are LNHNV and YYDKDF (reference sequence). With V trimmed by 3 bases and J by 4 bases, 5 bases remained unmatched. Filled out from reference TRBV15 and TRBJ2-5, the complete variable domain reads DAMVIQNPRYQVTQFGKPVTLSCSQTLNHNVMYWYQQKSSQAPKLLFHYYDKDFNNEADTPDNFQSRRPNTSFCFLDIRSPGLGDTAMYLCATSRGGDRGETQYFGPGTRLLVL.

The chain joins TRBV7-2 to TRBJ1-5; TRBD1 agrees at 10 bases. This CDR3 has 16 amino acids. V shed 0 bases and J 6 bases; nucleotides not matched to a gene: 5. Germline V gene sequence: CDR1 SGHTA, CDR2 FQGNSA. The CDR3, as DNA: TGTGCCAGCAGCTTAGCCGGGACAGGGGTCGGTCAGCCCCAGCATTTT. Residues: CASSLAGTGVGQPQHF.

This chain joins TRBV30 and TRBJ2-6; weak D call: TRBD1 (7 bases). Trimming took 3 bases from V and 1 from J, leaving 16 bases between them. Germline loops: CDR1 GTSNPN, CDR2 SVGIG (reference sequence). The length of the CDR3 is 17 residues. The CDR3 coding sequence is TGTGCCTGGAGAAGACAGGGAGGAAGTTCTGGGGCCAACGTCCTGACTTTC. Protein sequence: CAWRRQGGSSGANVLTF.

The chain recombines TRBV6-5 with TRBJ2-3; D is uncertain. The CDR3 is 15 amino acids. Germline CDR1 reads MNHEY; CDR2 reads SVGAGI. Between the trimmed V and J ends, which lost 6 bases and 0 bases, there was a span of 13 bases. CDR3 DNA sequence: TGTGCCAGCAGGAGTAACCTCGCTAGCACAGATACGCAGTATTTT. This encodes CASRSNLASTDTQYF.

The chain has TRBV5-6 and TRBJ2-5; 9 positions match TRBD2. The V gene end was trimmed by 0 bases and the J gene end by 5 bases; junction bases not matched to a gene: 5. Germline V gives CDR1 SGHDT, CDR2 YYEEEE. This CDR3 region has 15 residues. CDR3 DNA: TGTGCCAGCAGCTTGGTCGCGGGGGGGGGCGAGACCCAGTACTTC. This encodes CASSLVAGGGETQYF. Drawing the rest from reference TRBV5-6 and TRBJ2-5, the complete variable domain is DAGVTQSPTHLIKTRGQQVTLRCSPKSGHDTVSWYQQALGQGPQFIFQYYEEEERQRGNFPDRFSGHQFPNYSSELNVNALLLGDSALYLCASSLVAGGGETQYFGPGTRLLVL.

The chain links TRBV6-1 to TRBJ2-2; D unresolved. Trimming took off 3 bases at V and 2 bases at J, with 13 bases between the two ends. CDR1 and CDR2 (germline): MNHNS, SASEGT. This CDR3 is built from 16 residues. CDR3 nucleotide sequence: TGTGCCAGCAGTGAGGGCCCCGACGATAACACCGGGGAGCTGTTTTTT. This gives the protein CASSEGPDDNTGELFF.

The chain has TRBV2 and TRBJ2-2; D may be TRBD2 (5 bases). The V gene's germline CDR1 is SNHLY and CDR2 FYNNEI. The CDR3 extends over 14 amino acids. V was trimmed by 7 bases and J by 6 bases, leaving 15 bases between them. The CDR3 DNA follows: TGTGCCAGCACCTTTTGGATGGAGGCCGGGGAGCTGTTTTTT. This gives the protein CASTFWMEAGELFF.

The chain links TRBV19 to TRBJ1-6; possibly TRBD1 for D (5 bases). V lost 0 bases to trimming and J lost 10 bases, with 10 bases between them. CDR3 length: 14 amino acids. Germline V lookup: CDR1 LNHDA, CDR2 SQIVND (reference sequence). CDR3 region: CASSIDRGASPLHF. Written as DNA, the CDR3 is TGTGCCAGTAGTATAGATCGCGGGGCATCACCCCTCCACTTT.

V usage is TRBV13 and J usage is TRBJ2-7, with D possibly TRBD1 on 6 matching bases. Germline assignment: CDR1 PRHDT and CDR2 FYEKMQ (reference sequence). The CDR3 covers 13 residues. V dropped 2 bases and J dropped 6 bases, with 11 bases sitting between them. CDR3 sequence (DNA): TGTGCCAGCAGCTTATGGACAGTGGGCGAGCAGTACTTC. As protein: CASSLWTVGEQYF.